This record covers a single T cell receptor beta chain. The CDR3 is 14 amino acids. Trimming removed 0 bases from V and 0 bases from J, with 5 bases in between. Germline V gene lookup returns CDR1 LNHDA and CDR2 SQIVND (reference sequence). Generated by immunoSEQ multiplex PCR, the TCRdb table keeps only in-frame clones and is missing some. The table includes 35,000 to 50,000 clones, around 96% detected once. The sample belongs to a study of technical replicates of blood from a few donors. The sample comprised T cells isolated from PBMCs. V is TRBV19 and J is TRBJ1-1, with D hard to call. This receptor was taken from a human donor in good health. For the CDR3, the DNA is TGTGCCAGTAGTATAGACACTATGAACACTGAAGCTTTCTTT. Amino acid sequence: CASSIDTMNTEAFF. The full variable domain, in which reference TRBV19 and TRBJ1-1 provide the parts outside the CDR3, is DGGITQSPKYLFRKEGQNVTLSCEQNLNHDAMYWYRQDPGQGLRLIYYSQIVNDFQKGDIAEGYSVSREKKESFPLTVTSAQKNPTAFYLCASSIDTMNTEAFFGQGTRLTVV.